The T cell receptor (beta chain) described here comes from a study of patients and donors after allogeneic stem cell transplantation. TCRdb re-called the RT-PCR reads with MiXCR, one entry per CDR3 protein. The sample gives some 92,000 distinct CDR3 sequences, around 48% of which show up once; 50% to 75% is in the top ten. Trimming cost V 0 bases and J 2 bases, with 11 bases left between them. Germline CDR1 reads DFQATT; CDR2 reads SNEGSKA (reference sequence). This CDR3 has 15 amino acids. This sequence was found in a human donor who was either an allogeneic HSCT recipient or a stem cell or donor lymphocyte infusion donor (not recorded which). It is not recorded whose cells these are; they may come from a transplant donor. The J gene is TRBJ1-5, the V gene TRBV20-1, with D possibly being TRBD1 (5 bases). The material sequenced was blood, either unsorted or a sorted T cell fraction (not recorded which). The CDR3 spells CSARETDSGNQPQHF. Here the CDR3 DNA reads TGCAGTGCTAGAGAAACCGACAGTGGCAATCAGCCCCAGCATTTT.